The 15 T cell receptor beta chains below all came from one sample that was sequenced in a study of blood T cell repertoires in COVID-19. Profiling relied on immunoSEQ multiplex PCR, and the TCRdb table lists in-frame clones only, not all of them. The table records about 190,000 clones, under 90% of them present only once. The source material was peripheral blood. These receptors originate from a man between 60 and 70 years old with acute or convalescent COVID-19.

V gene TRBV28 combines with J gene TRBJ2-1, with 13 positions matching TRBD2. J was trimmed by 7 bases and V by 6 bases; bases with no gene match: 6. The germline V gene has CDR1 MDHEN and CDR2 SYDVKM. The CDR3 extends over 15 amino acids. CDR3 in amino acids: CASSRTSGRMNEQFF. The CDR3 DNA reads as TGTGCCAGCAGCCGGACTAGCGGGAGAATGAATGAGCAGTTCTTC.

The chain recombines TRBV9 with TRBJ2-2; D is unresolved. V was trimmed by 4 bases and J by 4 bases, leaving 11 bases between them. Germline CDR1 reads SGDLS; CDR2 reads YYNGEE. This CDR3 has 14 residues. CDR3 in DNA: TGTGCCAGCAGCACCCGCCCGGGCACCGGGGAGCTGTTTTTT. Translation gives CASSTRPGTGELFF. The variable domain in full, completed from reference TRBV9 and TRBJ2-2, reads DSGVTQTPKHLITATGQRVTLRCSPRSGDLSVYWYQQSLDQGLQFLIQYYNGEERAKGNILERFSAQQFPDLHSELNLSSLELGDSALYFCASSTRPGTGELFFGEGSRLTVL.

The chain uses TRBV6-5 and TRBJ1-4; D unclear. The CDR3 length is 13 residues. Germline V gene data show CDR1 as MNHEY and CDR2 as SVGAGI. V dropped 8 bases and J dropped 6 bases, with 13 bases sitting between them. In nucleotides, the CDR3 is TGTGCCAGCCGAGGGCTATGGGATGAAAAACTGTTTTTT. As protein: CASRGLWDEKLFF.

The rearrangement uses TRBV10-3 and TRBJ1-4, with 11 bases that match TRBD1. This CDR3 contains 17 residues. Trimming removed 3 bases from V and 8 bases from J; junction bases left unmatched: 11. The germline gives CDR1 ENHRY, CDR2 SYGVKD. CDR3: CAISDPGQGGRGEKLFF. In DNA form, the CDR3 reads TGTGCCATCAGTGATCCGGGACAGGGGGGACGGGGGGAAAAACTGTTTTTT.

As DNA, the CDR3 is TGTGCCACCAGCAGAGAAGAGGTAGCGGGAGAGGACGAGCAGTACTTC. Protein product: CATSREEVAGEDEQYF. This sequence joins TRBV15 and TRBJ2-7, with 9 bases that match TRBD2. The CDR3 length is 16 residues. Germline CDR1 reads LNHNV; CDR2 reads YYDKDF (reference sequence). V trimming: 0 bases; J trimming: 5 bases; junction bases outside the gene matches: 8.

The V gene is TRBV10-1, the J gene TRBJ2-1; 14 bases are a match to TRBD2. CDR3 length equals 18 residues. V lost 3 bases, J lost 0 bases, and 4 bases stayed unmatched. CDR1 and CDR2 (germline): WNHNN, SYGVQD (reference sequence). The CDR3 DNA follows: TGCGCCAGCAGTGAAGAAGGACTAGCGGGAGGCTCCTACAATGAGCAGTTCTTC. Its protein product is CASSEEGLAGGSYNEQFF.

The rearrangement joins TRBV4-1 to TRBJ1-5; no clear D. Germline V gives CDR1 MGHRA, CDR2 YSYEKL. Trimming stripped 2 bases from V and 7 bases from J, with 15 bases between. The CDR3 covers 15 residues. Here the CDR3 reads CASSQIGGVRQPQHF. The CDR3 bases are TGCGCCAGCAGCCAAATCGGCGGTGTCCGCCAGCCCCAGCATTTT.

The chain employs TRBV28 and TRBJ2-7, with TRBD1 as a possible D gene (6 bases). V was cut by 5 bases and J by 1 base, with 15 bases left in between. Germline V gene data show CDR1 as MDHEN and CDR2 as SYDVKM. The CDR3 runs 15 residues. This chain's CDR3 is CASSPRQAMSYEQYF. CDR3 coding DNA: TGTGCCAGCAGTCCACGACAGGCCATGTCCTACGAGCAGTACTTC.

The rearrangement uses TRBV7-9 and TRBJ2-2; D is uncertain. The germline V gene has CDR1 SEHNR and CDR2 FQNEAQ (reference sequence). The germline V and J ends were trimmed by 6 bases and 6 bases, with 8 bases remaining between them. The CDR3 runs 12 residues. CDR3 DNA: TGTGCCAGCAGTCCTCGTCCCGGGGAGCTGTTTTTT. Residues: CASSPRPGELFF.

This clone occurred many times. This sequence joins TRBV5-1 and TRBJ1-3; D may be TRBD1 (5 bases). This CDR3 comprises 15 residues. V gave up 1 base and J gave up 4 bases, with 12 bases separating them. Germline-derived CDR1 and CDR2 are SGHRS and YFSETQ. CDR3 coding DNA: TGCGCCAGCAGCTTGTACGGGGGTTCGGGAAACACCATATATTTT. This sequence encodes CASSLYGGSGNTIYF.

CDR3 in DNA: TGTGCTAGTGGTTTCGACAGGGGTAGGAATGAGCAGTTCTTC. It is translated as CASGFDRGRNEQFF. V usage is TRBV12-5 and J usage is TRBJ2-1; 8 bases line up with TRBD1. V dropped 3 bases and J dropped 7; count of bases not matched to a gene: 5. The CDR3 length is 14 residues. Germline V gene data show CDR1 as LGHNT and CDR2 as FRNRAP.

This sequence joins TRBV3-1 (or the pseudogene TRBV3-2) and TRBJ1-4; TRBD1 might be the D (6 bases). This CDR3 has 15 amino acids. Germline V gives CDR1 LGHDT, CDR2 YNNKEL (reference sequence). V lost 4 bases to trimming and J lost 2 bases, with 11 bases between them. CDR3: CASSPGTGTNEKLFF. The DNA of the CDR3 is TGTGCCAGCAGCCCTGGTACAGGGACTAATGAAAAACTGTTTTTT.

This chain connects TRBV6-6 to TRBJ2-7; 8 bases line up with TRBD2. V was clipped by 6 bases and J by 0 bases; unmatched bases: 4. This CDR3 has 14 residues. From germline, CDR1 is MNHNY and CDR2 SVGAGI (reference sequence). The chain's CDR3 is CASRQGLASYEQYF. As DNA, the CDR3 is TGTGCCAGCAGGCAAGGACTAGCCTCCTACGAGCAGTACTTC.

CDR3 sequence: CASSLDSGSPNEQFF. CDR3 in DNA: TGTGCCAGCAGCTTAGACAGCGGGAGTCCGAATGAGCAGTTCTTC. The chain carries TRBV7-3 and TRBJ2-1; 8 bases fit TRBD2. V shed 2 bases, J shed 7 bases, and the junction held 7 bases outside the gene matches. Germline CDR1 reads SGHTA; CDR2 reads FQGTGA. There are 15 residues in the CDR3.

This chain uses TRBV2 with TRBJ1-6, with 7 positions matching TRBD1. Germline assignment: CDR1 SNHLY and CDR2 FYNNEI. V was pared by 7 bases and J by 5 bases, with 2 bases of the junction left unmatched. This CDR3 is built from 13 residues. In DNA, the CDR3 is TGTGCCAGCATGGGACAGCATAATTCACCCCTCCACTTT. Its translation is CASMGQHNSPLHF.